Listed here are 29 T cell receptor beta chains from one sample, sequenced in a study of blood T cell repertoires in COVID-19 (dated by TCRdb to 2019 to 2021). Library prep was done by the immunoSEQ multiplex PCR assay. This is the immuneACCESS table as TCRdb keeps it, with only in-frame sequences that have V and J called. A part of the clones is gone; compared with another copy, unresolved V genes explain less than half, and the rest is unexplained. Recorded for this sample are about 89,000 clones; 60% to 85% of them occurred a single time. Around 50% of the sample lies in the top ten. Input material: peripheral blood. These receptors were taken from a human donor in a cohort sampled during active COVID-19.

This sequence joins TRBV19 and TRBJ1-6, with a tentative D call TRBD1 (5 bases). This CDR3 has 15 amino acids. V lost 6 bases and J lost 7, with 16 bases in between. From germline, CDR1 is LNHDA and CDR2 SQIVND (reference sequence). The CDR3 region is CASRMTGHGNSPLHF. In DNA form, the CDR3 reads TGTGCCAGTAGGATGACCGGACACGGCAATTCACCCCTCCACTTT.

The chain carries TRBV7-3 and TRBJ2-3; no firm D call. The V end lost 5 bases, the J end lost 3 bases, and 15 bases lay between the germline ends. The germline V gene has CDR1 SGHTA and CDR2 FQGTGA. The CDR3 is made up of 15 amino acids. As DNA, the CDR3 is TGTGCCAGCAGCCAGAACCCAGGTCCGACAGATACGCAGTATTTT. Encoded protein: CASSQNPGPTDTQYF. Combining the CDR3 with reference TRBV7-3 and TRBJ2-3 gives the whole variable domain GAGVSQTPSNKVTEKGKYVELRCDPISGHTALYWYRQSLGQGPEFLIYFQGTGAADDSGLPNDRFFAVRPEGSVSTLKIQRTERGDSAVYLCASSQNPGPTDTQYFGPGTRLTVL.

The V call is TRBV3-1 (or the pseudogene TRBV3-2), the J call TRBJ2-2, with 9 bases aligning to TRBD1. The V gene end was trimmed by 4 bases and the J gene end by 2 bases; junction bases not matched to a gene: 5. The length of the CDR3 is 16 residues. Germline CDR1 LGHDT, CDR2 YNNKEL (reference sequence). This CDR3 reads CASSPRQGGNTGELFF. CDR3 in DNA: TGTGCCAGCAGCCCTCGACAGGGGGGTAACACCGGGGAGCTGTTTTTT.

This rearrangement joins TRBV10-3 to TRBJ2-1, with 7 bases fitting TRBD2. The CDR3 extends over 15 amino acids. V was clipped by 2 bases and J by 4 bases; unmatched bases: 5. Germline CDR1 ENHRY, CDR2 SYGVKD. DNA for the CDR3: TGTGCCATCAGTGAGAAGCTAGCGGTTTACAATGAGCAGTTCTTC. It yields the protein CAISEKLAVYNEQFF.

The chain recombines TRBV30 with TRBJ1-6; no reliable D call. The V end lost 0 bases, the J end lost 0 bases, and 9 bases lay between the germline ends. The germline V gene encodes CDR1 GTSNPN and CDR2 SVGIG (reference sequence). CDR3 size: 16 residues. The chain's CDR3 is CAWSVRGSSYNSPLHF. CDR3 nucleotides: TGTGCCTGGAGTGTACGGGGAAGCTCCTATAATTCACCCCTCCACTTT.

This clone was counted once. The chain couples TRBV6-5 to TRBJ2-1, with 8 nucleotides matching TRBD1. V dropped 0 bases and J dropped 9; count of bases not matched to a gene: 7. This CDR3 has 15 amino acids. Germline V lookup: CDR1 MNHEY, CDR2 SVGAGI. The CDR3 bases are TGTGCCAGCAGTTACTCGATGCAGGGGGCGATTGAGCAGTTCTTC. This codes for CASSYSMQGAIEQFF.

The V gene is TRBV6-5, the J gene TRBJ1-3, with D possibly matching TRBD1 (6 bases). The germline gives CDR1 MNHEY, CDR2 SVGAGI. Trimming removed 6 bases at V and 4 bases at J, with 13 bases between. CDR3 length: 14 residues. The CDR3 DNA reads as TGTGCCAGCAGGCGTGGGACAACCGGAAACACCATATATTTT. Encoded protein: CASRRGTTGNTIYF.

The chain couples TRBV6-2 or TRBV6-3 to TRBJ2-1, with a possible D match to TRBD2 (6 bases). Germline V gene data show CDR1 as MNHEY and CDR2 as SVGEGT. The V end lost 5 bases, the J end lost 8 bases, and 19 bases lay between the germline ends. The CDR3 spans 15 residues. The CDR3 DNA sequence: TGTGCCAGCAGTGTAGCGGCCCCCGGACGATATGAGCAGTTCTTC. Translation: CASSVAAPGRYEQFF.

The chain has TRBV15 and TRBJ1-5; 9 positions match TRBD1. V dropped 0 bases and J dropped 7; count of bases not matched to a gene: 4. CDR1 and CDR2 from the germline V gene are LNHNV and YYDKDF (reference sequence). This CDR3 contains 15 residues. DNA for the CDR3: TGTGCCACCAGCAGAGAGGGGACAGGGCGACAGCCCCAGCATTTT. Its translation: CATSREGTGRQPQHF.

The V gene is TRBV19, the J gene TRBJ1-1; no clear D. The CDR3 consists of 14 residues. V was trimmed by 5 bases and J by 11 bases, leaving 21 bases between them. Germline CDR1 reads LNHDA; CDR2 reads SQIVND (reference sequence). The CDR3 region has the DNA TGTGCCAGTAGTCCCGAGGACTCTCCTCTTCGGGCTTTCTTT. It is translated as CASSPEDSPLRAFF.

V and J are TRBV27 and TRBJ2-1, with 8 bases lining up with TRBD2. The CDR3 spans 12 residues. The germline V gene has CDR1 MNHEY and CDR2 SMNVEV (reference sequence). J was trimmed by 7 bases and V by 4 bases; bases with no gene match: 0. CDR3 sequence: CASSSSGNEQFF. The CDR3 DNA reads as TGTGCCAGCAGTTCTAGCGGGAATGAGCAGTTCTTC.

This chain connects TRBV19 to TRBJ2-7; 12 nucleotides align to TRBD2. V was pared by 5 bases and J by 4 bases, with 6 bases of the junction left unmatched. The CDR3 covers 15 residues. CDR1 and CDR2 from the germline V gene are LNHDA and SQIVND (reference sequence). The CDR3 reads CASSPRGLAGYEQYF. The CDR3 bases are TGTGCCAGTAGTCCCCGAGGACTAGCGGGATACGAGCAGTACTTC.

This clone showed up just a few times. The chain joins TRBV18 to TRBJ2-1; D is unclear. The V and J ends lost 2 bases and 12 bases respectively, with 14 bases between them. There are 13 residues in the CDR3. CDR1 is KGHSH and CDR2 is LQKENI in the germline V gene. Here the CDR3 reads CASSPDSGGPQFF. The CDR3 DNA sequence: TGTGCCAGCTCACCAGATTCCGGCGGTCCGCAGTTCTTC.

J is TRBJ1-4 and V is TRBV9; 10 bases align to TRBD1. This CDR3 is 15 amino acids long. The J segment lost 6 bases and the V segment lost 3 bases, leaving 5 bases of the junction unmatched. Looked up from germline, CDR1 is SGDLS and CDR2 is YYNGEE. Here the CDR3 reads CASSDPGQGHEKLFF. The CDR3 DNA reads as TGTGCCAGCAGCGACCCGGGACAGGGGCATGAAAAACTGTTTTTT.

This clone was picked up a small number of times. The gene calls are TRBV27 and TRBJ1-4, with D uncertain. This CDR3 has 15 amino acids. The V and J ends lost 2 bases and 0 bases respectively, with 7 bases between them. Germline CDR1 and CDR2: MNHEY and SMNVEV (reference sequence). CDR3 in amino acids: CASSLAGATNEKLFF. The CDR3 region has the DNA TGTGCCAGCAGTTTAGCGGGTGCAACTAATGAAAAACTGTTTTTT.

This chain connects TRBV3-1 (or the pseudogene TRBV3-2) to TRBJ2-5, with no clear D. Germline CDR1 LGHDT, CDR2 YNNKEL (reference sequence). Trimming took 1 base from V and 3 from J, leaving 3 bases between them. The CDR3 totals 12 residues. The CDR3 sequence: CASSQAEETQYF. The CDR3 bases are TGTGCCAGCAGCCAAGCTGAAGAGACCCAGTACTTC.

This clone was found once. The chain recombines TRBV11-2 with TRBJ2-1; the D gene is possibly TRBD1 (6 bases). The CDR3 loop spans 15 amino acids. V was trimmed by 5 bases and J by 4 bases, leaving 15 bases between them. From germline, CDR1 is SGHAT and CDR2 FQNNGV. The CDR3 spells CASSTGRAPYNEQFF. For the CDR3, the DNA is TGTGCCAGCAGCACAGGGAGAGCTCCGTACAATGAGCAGTTCTTC.

The chain couples TRBV28 to TRBJ1-2, with D perhaps matching TRBD1 (5 bases). V was shortened by 4 bases and J by 4 bases, with 10 bases between the two germline ends. The germline gives CDR1 MDHEN, CDR2 SYDVKM. The CDR3 is made up of 13 amino acids. CDR3 nucleotide sequence: TGTGCCAGCAGTTCCCCTGACAGCTATGGCTACACCTTC. Amino acids: CASSSPDSYGYTF.

This clone was found a few times. The chain links TRBV4-1 to TRBJ1-1; no definite D call. There are 13 residues in the CDR3. Germline V gene data show CDR1 as MGHRA and CDR2 as YSYEKL. Between the trimmed V and J ends, which lost 1 base and 3 bases, there was a span of 6 bases. Written as DNA, the CDR3 is TGCGCCAGCAGCCAAGTTTCGTACACTGAAGCTTTCTTT. Its protein is CASSQVSYTEAFF.

V usage is TRBV19 and J usage is TRBJ2-1; possible D gene TRBD2, 6 bases. Trimming took 4 bases from V and 9 from J, leaving 13 bases between them. The CDR3 sequence is 13 residues long. Per the germline V gene, CDR1 is LNHDA and CDR2 is SQIVND (reference sequence). The CDR3 DNA sequence: TGTGCCAGTAGTACGACTAGGGTTGGTGAGCAGTTCTTC. It is translated as CASSTTRVGEQFF.

The V gene is TRBV6-4, the J gene TRBJ1-5; D is perhaps TRBD1 (6 bases). Germline V gene sequence: CDR1 MRHNA, CDR2 SNTAGT. This CDR3 contains 16 residues. The V end lost 2 bases, the J end lost 1 base, and 12 bases lay between the germline ends. CDR3 in DNA: TGTGCCAGCAGTGACGTAGACAGGTTCAGCAATCAGCCCCAGCATTTT. It translates to CASSDVDRFSNQPQHF.

The chain combines TRBV28 with TRBJ1-6; D gene ambiguous. Trimming removed 4 bases from V and 7 bases from J, with 11 bases in between. This CDR3 region has 14 residues. CDR1 is MDHEN, CDR2 SYDVKM, per germline. The CDR3 DNA reads TGTGCCAGCAGTTCCCTTTTCCCGAATTCACCCCTCCACTTT. Its translation: CASSSLFPNSPLHF.

The chain recombines TRBV28 with TRBJ1-4, with 7 bases identical to TRBD1. The CDR3 contains 14 residues. J was trimmed by 6 bases and V by 5 bases; bases with no gene match: 6. Germline CDR1 reads MDHEN; CDR2 reads SYDVKM. DNA for the CDR3: TGTGCCAGCAGTCCGAAAGACAGGGATGAAAAACTGTTTTTT. Protein product: CASSPKDRDEKLFF.

The rearrangement links TRBV29-1 to TRBJ2-3; TRBD2 aligns across 9 bases. Germline lookup yields CDR1 SQVTM and CDR2 ANQGSEA. The CDR3 loop spans 15 amino acids. V gave up 4 bases and J gave up 1 base; unmatched junction bases: 6. CDR3 sequence reads: CSVAELAGRTDTQYF. For the CDR3, the DNA is TGCAGCGTTGCCGAACTAGCGGGTCGCACAGATACGCAGTATTTT.

Here the CDR3 DNA reads TGCGCCAGCAGCCAAGTAGGGACTCTATTCTCCTACGAGCAGTACTTC. Translated, it gives CASSQVGTLFSYEQYF. The chain links TRBV4-1 to TRBJ2-7, with D perhaps matching TRBD2 (6 bases). V lost 1 base, J lost 0 bases, and 13 bases lay in between. The CDR3 contains 16 residues. Germline V gene data show CDR1 as MGHRA and CDR2 as YSYEKL.

V usage is TRBV11-2 and J usage is TRBJ1-1; 7 nucleotides match TRBD1. The V segment lost 5 bases and the J segment 1 base; nucleotides outside the gene matches: 7. The CDR3 length is 15 residues. From germline, CDR1 is SGHAT and CDR2 FQNNGV. CDR3 loop: CASSPWTGRNTEAFF. CDR3 DNA sequence: TGTGCCAGCAGCCCCTGGACAGGCCGGAACACTGAAGCTTTCTTT.

The gene calls are TRBV30 and TRBJ2-7, with 11 nucleotides matching TRBD1. The J segment lost 4 bases and the V segment lost 3 bases, leaving 5 bases of the junction unmatched. Germline V gene lookup returns CDR1 GTSNPN and CDR2 SVGIG (reference sequence). The CDR3 is 14 residues long. As DNA, the CDR3 is TGTGCCTGGAGGGGGGACAGGGGGACTTACGAGCAGTACTTC. As protein: CAWRGDRGTYEQYF.

The V gene is TRBV11-3, the J gene TRBJ2-7; 9 nucleotides align to TRBD2. This CDR3 comprises 16 residues. Germline lookup yields CDR1 SGHNT and CDR2 YENEEA. Unmatched junction bases numbered 14, after V lost 5 bases and J lost 6 bases. The CDR3 DNA sequence: TGTGCCAGCAGCCCACGGGCTAGCGGGATCTCAGGCGAGCAGTACTTC. Amino acid sequence: CASSPRASGISGEQYF. The whole variable domain, remainder taken from reference TRBV11-3 and TRBJ2-7, is EAGVVQSPRYKIIEKKQPVAFWCNPISGHNTLYWYLQNLGQGPELLIRYENEEAVDDSQLPKDRFSAERLKGVDSTLKIQPAELGDSAVYLCASSPRASGISGEQYFGPGTRLTVT.

The CDR3 loop is CATRTSGGSDEQFF. The CDR3 nucleotides are TGTGCCACACGAACTAGCGGGGGGTCGGATGAGCAGTTCTTC. The gene calls are TRBV19 and TRBJ2-1; the match to TRBD2 covers 12 bases. Germline values: CDR1 LNHDA, CDR2 SQIVND (reference sequence). The CDR3 consists of 14 residues. The V and J ends lost 10 bases and 8 bases, in that order; junction bases with no gene match: 9.